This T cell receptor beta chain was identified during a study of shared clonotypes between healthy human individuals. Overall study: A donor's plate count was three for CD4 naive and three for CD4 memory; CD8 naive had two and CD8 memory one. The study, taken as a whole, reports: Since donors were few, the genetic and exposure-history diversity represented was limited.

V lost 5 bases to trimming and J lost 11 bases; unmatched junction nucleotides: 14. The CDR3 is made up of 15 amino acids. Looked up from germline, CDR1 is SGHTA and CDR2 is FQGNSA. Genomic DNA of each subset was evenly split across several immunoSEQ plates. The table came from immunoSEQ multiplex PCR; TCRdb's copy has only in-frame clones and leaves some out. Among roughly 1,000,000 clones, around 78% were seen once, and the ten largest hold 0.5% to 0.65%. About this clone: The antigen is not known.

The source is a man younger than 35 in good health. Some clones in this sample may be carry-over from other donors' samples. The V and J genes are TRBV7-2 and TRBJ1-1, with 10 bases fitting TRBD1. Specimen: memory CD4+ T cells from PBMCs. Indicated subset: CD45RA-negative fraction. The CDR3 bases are TGTGCCAGCAGCCTAAATATACCGGGACAGGGGTTTGCTTTCTTT. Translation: CASSLNIPGQGFAFF.